The 5 T cell receptor beta chains reported below all come from one sample, sequenced in a study of blood T cells in healthy people across ages. It was with a sample-barcoded 5' primer and a J-beta primer mix that a second PCR of about 6 to 12 cycles was run. Using its own MiXCR run on the 5' RACE reads, TCRdb lists one record per CDR3 protein. The sample has 550,000 to 700,000 distinct CDR3 sequences, 27% seen once; the top ten hold 18%. Sequencing input: blood. Every receptor here comes from a woman aged 70 to 79 in good health.

V and J are TRBV29-1 and TRBJ1-2, with D maybe TRBD1 (6 bases). CDR3 length equals 13 residues. CDR1 is SQVTM and CDR2 is ANQGSEA in the germline V gene. Trimming cost V 2 bases and J 4 bases, with 11 bases left between them. CDR3 DNA sequence: TGCAGCGTTGAACCTACAGGGATCTATGGCTACACCTTC. As protein: CSVEPTGIYGYTF.

This clonotype has a handful of counts. This chain joins TRBV3-1 and TRBJ2-4; D is ambiguous. V was cut by 4 bases and J by 0 bases, with 10 bases left in between. The CDR3 loop spans 15 amino acids. CDR1 is LGHDT and CDR2 is YNNKEL in the germline V gene (reference sequence). The CDR3 is CASSLPLLAKNIQYF. CDR3 in DNA: TGTGCCAGCAGCCTTCCGCTACTAGCCAAAAACATTCAGTACTTC.

This clonotype has only a few counts. This sequence joins TRBV7-2 and TRBJ1-3; 7 positions match TRBD1. Germline CDR1 is SGHTA and CDR2 is FQGNSA. With V trimmed by 3 bases and J by 0 bases, 11 bases remained unmatched. The CDR3 extends over 18 amino acids. The chain's CDR3 is CASSFGLRDRSSGNTIYF. In nucleotides, the CDR3 is TGTGCCAGCAGCTTTGGGCTCAGGGACAGATCCTCTGGAAACACCATATATTTT.

This clonotype was seen a handful of times. The chain couples TRBV11-2 to TRBJ2-5; no reliable D call. V lost 5 bases to trimming and J lost 3 bases, with 13 bases between them. The CDR3 has 14 residues. The germline CDR1 and CDR2 sequences are SGHAT and FQNNGV. CDR3 coding DNA: TGTGCCAGCAGCCCTAGTAGTTTTAAAGAGACCCAGTACTTC. The encoded protein is CASSPSSFKETQYF.

Here the CDR3 DNA reads TGTGCCAGCAGCCTTGGCGGGAGGCCAGATACGCAGTATTTT. Translating gives CASSLGGRPDTQYF. This rearrangement joins TRBV7-9 to TRBJ2-3; 8 bases are a match to TRBD2. The CDR3 covers 14 residues. Germline CDR1 reads SEHNR; CDR2 reads FQNEAQ (reference sequence). The V and J ends lost 5 bases and 4 bases, in that order; junction bases with no gene match: 5.